A selection of T cell receptor beta chains follows, all from one sample in a study of blood T cell repertoires in COVID-19. The protocol was immunoSEQ multiplex PCR, while the TCRdb copy is restricted to in-frame clones and leaves out a portion. This table has some 190,000 clones, approximately 80% appearing once. The sequenced sample was PBMCs or T cells enriched from blood (not recorded which). The receptors here all came from a man in his sixties who had been exposed to COVID-19. Each CDR3 is given with its conserved first and last residue.

V: TRBV20-1
J: TRBJ2-5
CDR3: CSAPEETQYF

V: TRBV11-2
J: TRBJ2-1
CDR3: CASSLDPLAAYNEQFF

V: TRBV6-2/TRBV6-3
J: TRBJ2-7
CDR3: CASSFTYEQYF

V: TRBV19
J: TRBJ1-1
CDR3: CASSTKTPNIPEAFF

V: TRBV7-2
J: TRBJ2-7
CDR3: CASSQRDTYYEQYF

V: TRBV18
J: TRBJ1-3
CDR3: CASSPTAGYSGNTIYF

V: TRBV6-5
J: TRBJ2-7
CDR3: CASGAGQDYEQYF

V: TRBV7-9
J: TRBJ1-3
CDR3: CASKQGSGNTIYF

V: TRBV30
J: TRBJ1-1
CDR3: CAWSGMGQMNTEAFF

V: TRBV11-3
J: TRBJ2-1
CDR3: CASSREPGLAVLQDEQFF

V: TRBV27
J: TRBJ1-6
CDR3: CASSLQVAGSPLHF

V: TRBV4-1
J: TRBJ1-1
CDR3: CASSQAFRGRTEAFF

V: TRBV6-6
J: TRBJ1-1
CDR3: CASNVQGEYTEAFF

V: TRBV7-8
J: TRBJ2-5
CDR3: CASRRLAGYQETQYF

V: TRBV19
J: TRBJ2-1
CDR3: CASSIGPGLAASGQFF

V: TRBV9
J: TRBJ1-2
CDR3: CASSVATGNYGYTF

V: TRBV7-6
J: TRBJ2-2
CDR3: CASSSIAGGTGELFF

V: TRBV5-1
J: TRBJ1-1
CDR3: CASSLGSQVPNTEAFF

V: TRBV7-2
J: TRBJ2-1
CDR3: CASSLVAGANEQFF

V: TRBV5-4
J: TRBJ1-2
CDR3: CASSWDSGNYGYTF

V: TRBV27
J: TRBJ1-1
CDR3: CASSLSRTGYTEAFF

V: TRBV19
J: TRBJ1-4
CDR3: CASTTGQRYPTKLFF

V: TRBV5-1
J: TRBJ2-7
CDR3: CASSLPGQGVLEQYF

V: TRBV7-6
J: TRBJ2-1
CDR3: CASSLGGGNEQFF

V: TRBV7-3
J: TRBJ1-1
CDR3: CASSLTAVTEAFF

V: TRBV19
J: TRBJ2-3
CDR3: CASTEREGHNAQYF

V: TRBV5-1
J: TRBJ1-5
CDR3: CASSLDGEVNQPQHF

V: TRBV30
J: TRBJ2-3
CDR3: CAWSSRASGGTDTQYF

V: TRBV7-2
J: TRBJ2-3
CDR3: CASSRRTSGTTDTQYF

V: TRBV12-3/TRBV12-4
J: TRBJ1-5
CDR3: CASSSFIYQPQHF

V: TRBV3-1/TRBV3-2
J: TRBJ2-1
CDR3: CASSQRPPGTLTYNEQFF

V: TRBV28
J: TRBJ1-1
CDR3: CASSGTVNTEAFF

V: TRBV6-2/TRBV6-3
J: TRBJ2-5
CDR3: CASRPPYQETQYF

V: TRBV19
J: TRBJ2-6
CDR3: CASRTGTGNSGANVLTF

V: TRBV7-8
J: TRBJ2-4
CDR3: CASSTGTSGRAPGNIQYF

V: TRBV30
J: TRBJ2-5
CDR3: CAWSVLAGEEETQYF

V: TRBV14
J: TRBJ2-6
CDR3: CASSQVDRGLSGANVLTF

V: TRBV7-8
J: TRBJ2-3
CDR3: CASSSPGLPTDTQYF

V: TRBV15
J: TRBJ1-4
CDR3: CATSREPDNEKLFF

V: TRBV15
J: TRBJ2-7
CDR3: CATSRDLPGTGDGKQYF

V: TRBV6-5
J: TRBJ1-2
CDR3: CASRSGLGGYTF

V: TRBV30
J: TRBJ2-7
CDR3: CAWSVRGNDEQYF

V: TRBV10-1
J: TRBJ2-1
CDR3: CASSELAGYNEQFF

V: TRBV7-9
J: TRBJ1-1
CDR3: CASSPQGNTEAFF